The subject of this entry is one T cell receptor (beta chain). Antigen unknown. The assay was immunoSEQ multiplex PCR, and TCRdb's table has in-frame clones only and misses some. The sample has tens of thousands of clones, 90% seen once. These data belong to a study of T cell responses to AZD1222 COVID-19 vaccine. Study background: Second doses that came at about 4 or about 12 weeks were put together. Regarding the study as a whole: Only a handful of people who got AZD1222 tested seropositive at baseline. Repertoire sampling was restricted to post-peak T cell response timepoints. Vaccine-associated CD4 TCRs spanned spike, dominant at 160-218 and 743-854.

The V gene's germline CDR1 is LNHDA and CDR2 SQIVND (reference sequence). Between the trimmed V and J ends, which lost 3 bases and 2 bases, there was a span of 16 bases. CDR3 length: 16 residues. This rearrangement joins TRBV19 to TRBJ2-5, with D tentatively TRBD1 (6 bases). This TCR was recovered from an adult in good health. Source: peripheral blood, taken on day 0 of AZD1222 vaccination. The CDR3 DNA sequence: TGTGCCAGTAGTATCTCGGGACAAGGAGCGCAAGAGACCCAGTACTTC. The encoded protein is CASSISGQGAQETQYF.